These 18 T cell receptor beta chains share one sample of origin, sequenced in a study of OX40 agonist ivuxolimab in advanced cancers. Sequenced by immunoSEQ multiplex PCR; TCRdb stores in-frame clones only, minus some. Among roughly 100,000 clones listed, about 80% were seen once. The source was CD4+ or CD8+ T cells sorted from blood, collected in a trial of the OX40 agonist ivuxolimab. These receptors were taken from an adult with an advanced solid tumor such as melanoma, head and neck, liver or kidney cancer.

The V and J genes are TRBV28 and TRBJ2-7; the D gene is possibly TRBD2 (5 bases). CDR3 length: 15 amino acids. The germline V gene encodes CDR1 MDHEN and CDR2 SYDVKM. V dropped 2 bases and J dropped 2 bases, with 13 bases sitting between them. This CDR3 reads CASSLRTLPTYEQYF. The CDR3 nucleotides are TGTGCCAGCAGTTTACGGACTCTCCCCACCTACGAGCAGTACTTC. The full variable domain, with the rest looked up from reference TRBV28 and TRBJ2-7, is DVKVTQSSRYLVKRTGEKVFLECVQDMDHENMFWYRQDPGLGLRLIYFSYDVKMKEKGDIPEGYSVSREKKERFSLILESASTNQTSMYLCASSLRTLPTYEQYFGPGTRLTVT.

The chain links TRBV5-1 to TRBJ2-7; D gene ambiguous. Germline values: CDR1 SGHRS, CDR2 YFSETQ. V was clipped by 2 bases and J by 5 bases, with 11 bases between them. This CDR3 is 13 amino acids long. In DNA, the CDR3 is TGCGCCAGCAGCTTAACGGTCGGCCACGAGCAGTACTTC. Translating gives CASSLTVGHEQYF.

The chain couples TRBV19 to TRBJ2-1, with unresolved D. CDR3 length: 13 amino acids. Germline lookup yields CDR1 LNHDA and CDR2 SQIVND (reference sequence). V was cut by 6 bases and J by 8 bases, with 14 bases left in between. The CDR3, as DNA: TGTGCCAGTAGCCCTGGTGGGGTCTATGAGCAGTTCTTC. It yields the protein CASSPGGVYEQFF.

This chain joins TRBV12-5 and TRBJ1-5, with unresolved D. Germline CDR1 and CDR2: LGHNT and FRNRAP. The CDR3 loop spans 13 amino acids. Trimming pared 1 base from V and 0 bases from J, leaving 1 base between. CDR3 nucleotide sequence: TGTGCTAGTGGTTTGGGTAGCAATCAGCCCCAGCATTTT. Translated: CASGLGSNQPQHF. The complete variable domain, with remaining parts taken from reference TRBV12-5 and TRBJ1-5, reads DARVTQTPRHKVTEMGQEVTMRCQPILGHNTVFWYRQTMMQGLELLAYFRNRAPLDDSGMPKDRFSAEMPDATLATLKIQPSEPRDSAVYFCASGLGSNQPQHFGDGTRLSIL.

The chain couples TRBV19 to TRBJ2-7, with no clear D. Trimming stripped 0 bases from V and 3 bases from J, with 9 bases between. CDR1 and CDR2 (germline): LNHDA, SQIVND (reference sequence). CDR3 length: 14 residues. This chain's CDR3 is CASSIEGSVYEQYF. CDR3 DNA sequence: TGTGCCAGTAGTATAGAAGGCAGCGTCTACGAGCAGTACTTC. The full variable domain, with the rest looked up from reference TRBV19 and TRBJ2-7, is DGGITQSPKYLFRKEGQNVTLSCEQNLNHDAMYWYRQDPGQGLRLIYYSQIVNDFQKGDIAEGYSVSREKKESFPLTVTSAQKNPTAFYLCASSIEGSVYEQYFGPGTRLTVT.

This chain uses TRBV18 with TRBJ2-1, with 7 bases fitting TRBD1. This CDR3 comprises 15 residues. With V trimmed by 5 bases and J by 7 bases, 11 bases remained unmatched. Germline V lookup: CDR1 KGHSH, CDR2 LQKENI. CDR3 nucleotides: TGTGCCAGCTCAGAAGGACAGGTGGGGTCAAATGAGCAGTTCTTC. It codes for CASSEGQVGSNEQFF.

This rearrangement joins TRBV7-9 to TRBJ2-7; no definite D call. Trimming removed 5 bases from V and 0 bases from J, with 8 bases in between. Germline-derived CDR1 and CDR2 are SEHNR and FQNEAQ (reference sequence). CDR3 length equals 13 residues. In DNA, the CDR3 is TGTGCCAGCAGCCCCCCCGGCTCCTACGAGCAGTACTTC. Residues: CASSPPGSYEQYF.

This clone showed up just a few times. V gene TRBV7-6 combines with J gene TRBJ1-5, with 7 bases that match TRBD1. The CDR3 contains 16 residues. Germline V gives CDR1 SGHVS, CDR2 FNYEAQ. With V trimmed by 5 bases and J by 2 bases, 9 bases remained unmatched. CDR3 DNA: TGTGCCAGCAGCGCCTCGACAGGGAATGGCAATCAGCCCCAGCATTTT. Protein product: CASSASTGNGNQPQHF.

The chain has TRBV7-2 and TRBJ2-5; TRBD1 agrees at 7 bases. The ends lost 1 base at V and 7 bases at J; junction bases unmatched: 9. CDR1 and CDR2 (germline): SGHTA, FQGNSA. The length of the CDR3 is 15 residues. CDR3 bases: TGTGCCAGCAGCTTAGGGGGGACAGCCGCACGGACCCAGTACTTC. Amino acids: CASSLGGTAARTQYF.

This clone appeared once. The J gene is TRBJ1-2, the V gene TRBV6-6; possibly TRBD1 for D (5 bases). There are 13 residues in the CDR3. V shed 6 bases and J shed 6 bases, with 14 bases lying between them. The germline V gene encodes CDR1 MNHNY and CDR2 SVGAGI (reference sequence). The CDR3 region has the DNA TGTGCCAGCAGGGAATGGGGCGAGAATGGCTACACCTTC. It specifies CASREWGENGYTF.

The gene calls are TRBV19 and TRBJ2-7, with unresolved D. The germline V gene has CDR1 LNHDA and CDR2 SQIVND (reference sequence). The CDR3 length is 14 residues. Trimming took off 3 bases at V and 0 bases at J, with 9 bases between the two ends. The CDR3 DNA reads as TGTGCCAGTAGTATGCCGTCCCTCTCCTACGAGCAGTACTTC. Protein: CASSMPSLSYEQYF.

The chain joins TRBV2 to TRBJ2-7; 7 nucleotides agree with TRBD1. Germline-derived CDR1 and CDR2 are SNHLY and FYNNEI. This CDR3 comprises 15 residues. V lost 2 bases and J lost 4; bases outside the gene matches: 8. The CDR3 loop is CASSESPGQTYEQYF. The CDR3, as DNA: TGTGCCAGCAGTGAATCCCCGGGACAGACTTACGAGCAGTACTTC.

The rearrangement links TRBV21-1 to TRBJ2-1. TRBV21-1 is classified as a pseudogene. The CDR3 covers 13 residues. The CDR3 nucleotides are TGTGCCAGCAGCTCCCGGACCCGCAGTGAGCAGTTCTTC. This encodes CASSSRTRSEQFF.

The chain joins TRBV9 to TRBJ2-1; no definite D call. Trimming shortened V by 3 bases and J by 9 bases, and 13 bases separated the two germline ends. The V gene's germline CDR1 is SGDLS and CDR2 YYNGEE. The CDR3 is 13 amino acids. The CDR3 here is CASSALGKGEQFF. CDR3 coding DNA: TGTGCCAGCAGCGCCTTAGGGAAGGGTGAGCAGTTCTTC.

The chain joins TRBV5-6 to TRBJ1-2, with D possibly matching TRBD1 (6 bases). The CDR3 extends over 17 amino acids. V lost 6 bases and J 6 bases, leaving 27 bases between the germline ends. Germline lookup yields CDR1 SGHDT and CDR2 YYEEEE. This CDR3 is CASIELSGASRVDGYTF. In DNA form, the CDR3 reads TGTGCCAGCATCGAGTTGTCAGGGGCCAGCAGGGTTGATGGCTACACCTTC.

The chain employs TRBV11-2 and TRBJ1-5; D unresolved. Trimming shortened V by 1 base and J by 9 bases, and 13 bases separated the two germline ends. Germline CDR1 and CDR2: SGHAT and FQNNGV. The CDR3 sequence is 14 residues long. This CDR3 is CASSLAADSWPQHF. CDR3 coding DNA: TGTGCCAGCAGCTTAGCGGCCGACTCTTGGCCCCAGCATTTT.

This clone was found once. The CDR3 DNA is TGTGCCAGCAGTTCAAACAGGGGATTCGGCACTGAAGCTTTCTTT. Its translation is CASSSNRGFGTEAFF. The chain joins TRBV27 to TRBJ1-1; 7 bases are shared with TRBD1. CDR1 and CDR2 (germline): MNHEY, SMNVEV (reference sequence). The CDR3 contains 15 residues. The ends lost 4 bases at V and 4 bases at J; junction bases unmatched: 9.

The CDR3 DNA reads TGTGCCATCGGTAGCACAGATACGCAGTATTTT. It specifies CAIGSTDTQYF. This sequence joins TRBV10-3 and TRBJ2-3; D is unclear. V was cut by 8 bases and J by 0 bases, with 3 bases left in between. CDR1 and CDR2 from the germline V gene are ENHRY and SYGVKD. CDR3 length: 11 amino acids.